Given below is one TCR beta chain in context. Its antigen is not known. This sample stems from a study of T cells in localized non-small cell lung cancer. TCRdb's copy holds only in-frame clones and misses some; the assay was immunoSEQ multiplex PCR. The sample records tens of thousands of clones, roughly 90% being singletons. Germline V gives CDR1 LNHNV, CDR2 YYDKDF (reference sequence). Trimming removed 3 bases at V and 2 bases at J, with 22 bases between. This CDR3 spans 18 amino acids. Study-wide findings and caveats: A raised T cell density in blood coincided with lengthier overall survival. Sequencing, confined to only one tumor region, leaves heterogeneity possible. Compared with tumor, uninvolved adjacent lung displayed greater T cell clonality, ranking highest overall.

The source material was peripheral blood, sampled before any cancer treatment. This TCR was sampled from a man aged 35 to 70 with stage I squamous cell lung carcinoma. The chain joins TRBV15 to TRBJ1-2, with D hard to call. The CDR3 protein is CATSRDSLGPLRNYGYTF. As DNA, the CDR3 is TGTGCCACCAGCAGGGACTCACTAGGACCTCTTCGAAACTATGGCTACACCTTC.